The T cell receptor beta chain described here comes from a study of shared clonotypes between healthy human individuals. Study results and caveats: Naive CD4 clonotypes overlapped across several donors at 4.5% to 5.5%.

Turning to this clone: The antigen is not known.

V was pared by 0 bases and J by 6 bases, with 10 bases between. CDR3 size: 14 residues. The V gene's germline CDR1 is SGHDT and CDR2 YYEEEE. Some clones are missing from TCRdb's copy, which holds only in-frame ones; the method was immunoSEQ multiplex PCR. The table shows about 110,000 clones, with approximately 70% occurring only once. The chain links TRBV5-6 to TRBJ1-5, with a tentative D call TRBD1 (5 bases). This clonotype was obtained from a woman in her thirties in good health. What was sequenced was memory CD8+ T cells sorted from blood. Subset specified: CD45RO+ cells pooled with CCR7-negative TemRA cells. The CDR3 DNA follows: TGTGCCAGCAGCTTGGACGGGGACGGTCAGCCCCAGCATTTT. This gives the protein CASSLDGDGQPQHF.